The sequence of this T cell receptor beta chain was determined in a study of response to subunit inactivated influenza vaccine. Study-wide points: Authors suggested each seasonal influenza vaccination recruits few new T cells.

This clonotype came up a few times. Its target is unknown. TCRdb ran MiXCR on the RT-PCR reads and lists one entry per CDR3 protein. This table has approximately 700,000 distinct CDR3 sequences, 15% to 18% appearing once. The germline CDR1 and CDR2 sequences are KGHSH and LQKENI. The CDR3 covers 14 residues. The V and J ends lost 0 bases and 3 bases respectively, with 6 bases between them. This sequence was found in a middle-aged man who received an inactivated influenza vaccine. The input for sequencing was PBMCs from blood, taken less than 13 days after vaccination. The genes are TRBV18 and TRBJ2-1; D unresolved. The CDR3 here is CASSPPGIYNEQFF. As DNA, the CDR3 is TGTGCCAGCTCACCACCGGGGATCTACAATGAGCAGTTCTTC.